The clone carrying this T cell receptor beta chain has a count of ten or more. Its matching antigen is unknown. This sample is drawn from a study of identical twins. The study's findings and limits: Out-of-frame sharing of TCR alpha in monozygotic twins was underestimated by models. Those out-of-frame alpha sequences shared by twins showed an excess of low generation probability.

Via MiXCR, TCRdb re-called the 5' RACE reads, giving one row per CDR3 protein. This sample has around 570,000 distinct CDR3 sequences, with just under 10% found just once. The CDR3 has 15 amino acids. Trimming removed 0 bases at V and 5 bases at J, with 9 bases between. Germline assignment: CDR1 SGHRS and CDR2 YFSETQ. These data were also filed under a second study, of yellow fever vaccine responses in identical twins.

This chain joins TRBV5-1 and TRBJ1-6; D remains unclear. The sequenced sample consisted of PBMCs. The sequence was collected from a woman younger than 35 in good health. The DNA for the CDR3 is TGCGCCAGCAGCTTGGTGGCACCCGATAATTCACCCCTCCACTTT. Translated: CASSLVAPDNSPLHF.